This record looks at one TCR beta chain sequence and its context. The data derive from a study of blood T cell repertoires in COVID-19. Study-level background: The samples span acute and convalescent COVID-19 from the United States, Italy and Spain.

Sequenced by immunoSEQ multiplex PCR; TCRdb stores in-frame clones only, minus some. This table holds over 350,000 clones, 75% to 90% found once. Trimming removed 5 bases from V and 5 bases from J; junction bases left unmatched: 10. Germline V gives CDR1 SGHTA, CDR2 FQGNSA. The length of the CDR3 is 15 residues. This receptor was taken from a woman younger than 45 with acute or convalescent COVID-19. Sequenced: peripheral blood. V usage is TRBV7-2 and J usage is TRBJ1-2; 8 nucleotides agree with TRBD1. In DNA, the CDR3 is TGTGCCAGCAGCCCCAGCACGGACAGGGTTTATGGCTACACCTTC. Encoded protein: CASSPSTDRVYGYTF.